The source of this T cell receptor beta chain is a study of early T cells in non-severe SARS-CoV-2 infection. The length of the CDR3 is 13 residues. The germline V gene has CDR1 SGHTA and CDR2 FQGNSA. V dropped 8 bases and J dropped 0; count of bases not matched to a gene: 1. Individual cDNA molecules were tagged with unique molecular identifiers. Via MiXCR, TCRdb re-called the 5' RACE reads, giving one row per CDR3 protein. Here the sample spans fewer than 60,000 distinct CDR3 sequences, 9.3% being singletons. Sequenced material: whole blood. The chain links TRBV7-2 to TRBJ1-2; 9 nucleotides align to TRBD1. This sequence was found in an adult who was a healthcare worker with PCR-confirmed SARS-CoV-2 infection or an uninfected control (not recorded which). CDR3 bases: TGTGCCAGCGGGACAGGGTCTAACTATGGCTACACCTTC. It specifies CASGTGSNYGYTF.